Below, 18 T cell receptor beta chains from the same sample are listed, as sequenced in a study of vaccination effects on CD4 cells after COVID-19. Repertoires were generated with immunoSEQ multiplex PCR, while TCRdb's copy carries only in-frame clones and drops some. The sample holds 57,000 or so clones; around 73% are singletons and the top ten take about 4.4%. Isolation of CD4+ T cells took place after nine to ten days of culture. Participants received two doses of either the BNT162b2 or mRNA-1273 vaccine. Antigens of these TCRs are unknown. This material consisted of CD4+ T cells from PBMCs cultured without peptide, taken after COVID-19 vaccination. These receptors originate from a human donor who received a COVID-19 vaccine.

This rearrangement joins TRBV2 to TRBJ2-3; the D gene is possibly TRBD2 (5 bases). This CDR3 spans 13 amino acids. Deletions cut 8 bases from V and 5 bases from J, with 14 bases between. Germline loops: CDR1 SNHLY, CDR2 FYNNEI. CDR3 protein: CASLYLAGDTQYF. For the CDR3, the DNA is TGTGCCAGCCTGTACCTAGCTGGAGATACGCAGTATTTT.

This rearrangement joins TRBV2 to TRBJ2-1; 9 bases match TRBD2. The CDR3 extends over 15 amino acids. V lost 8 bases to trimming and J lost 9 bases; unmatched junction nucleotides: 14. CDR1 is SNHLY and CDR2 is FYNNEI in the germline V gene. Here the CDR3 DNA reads TGTGCCAGCTCCCCCCGAGGCGGGAGGGCCTTTGAGCAGTTCTTC. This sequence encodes CASSPRGGRAFEQFF.

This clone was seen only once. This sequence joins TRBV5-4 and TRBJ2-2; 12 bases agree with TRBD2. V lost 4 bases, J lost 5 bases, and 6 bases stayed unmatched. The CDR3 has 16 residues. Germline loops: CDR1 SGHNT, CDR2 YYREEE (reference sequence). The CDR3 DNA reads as TGTGCCAGCAGCCCCCTAGCGGGGGGGCAGACCGGGGAGCTGTTTTTT. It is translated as CASSPLAGGQTGELFF.

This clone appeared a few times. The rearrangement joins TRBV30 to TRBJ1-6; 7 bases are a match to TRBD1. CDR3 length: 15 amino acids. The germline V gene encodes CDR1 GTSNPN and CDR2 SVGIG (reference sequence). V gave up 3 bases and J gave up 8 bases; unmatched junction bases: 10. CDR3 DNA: TGTGCCTGGAGCGTGATGGACAGGAGGGATTCACCCCTCCACTTT. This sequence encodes CAWSVMDRRDSPLHF. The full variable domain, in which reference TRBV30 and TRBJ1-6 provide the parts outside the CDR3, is SQTIHQWPATLVQPVGSPLSLECTVEGTSNPNLYWYRQAAGRGLQLLFYSVGIGQISSEVPQNLSASRPQDRQFILSSKKLLLSDSGFYLCAWSVMDRRDSPLHFGNGTRLTVT.

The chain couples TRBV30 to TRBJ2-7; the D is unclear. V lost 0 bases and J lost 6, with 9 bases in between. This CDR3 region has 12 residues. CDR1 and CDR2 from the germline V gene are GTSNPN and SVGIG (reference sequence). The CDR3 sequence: CAWSVLRTEQYF. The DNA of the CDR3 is TGTGCCTGGAGTGTATTGCGAACCGAGCAGTACTTC.

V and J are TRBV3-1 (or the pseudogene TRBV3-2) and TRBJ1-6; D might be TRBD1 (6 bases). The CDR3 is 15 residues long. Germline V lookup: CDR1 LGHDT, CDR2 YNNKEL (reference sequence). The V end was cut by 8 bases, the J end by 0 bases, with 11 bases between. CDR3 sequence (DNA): TGTGCCAGCCGAAACAGGGCCTCCTATAATTCACCCCTCCACTTT. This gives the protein CASRNRASYNSPLHF.

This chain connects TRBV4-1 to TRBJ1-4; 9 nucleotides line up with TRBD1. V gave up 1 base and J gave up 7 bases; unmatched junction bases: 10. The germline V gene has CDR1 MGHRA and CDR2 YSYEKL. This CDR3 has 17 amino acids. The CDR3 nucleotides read TGCGCCAGCAGCCAAGGTGGGGCCGGGACAGGGCTTGAAAAACTGTTTTTT. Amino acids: CASSQGGAGTGLEKLFF.

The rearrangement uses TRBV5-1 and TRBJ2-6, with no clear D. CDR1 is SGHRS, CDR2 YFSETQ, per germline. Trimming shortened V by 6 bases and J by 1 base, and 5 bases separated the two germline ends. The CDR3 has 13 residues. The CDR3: CASTVSGANVLTF. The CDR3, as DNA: TGCGCCAGCACGGTATCTGGGGCCAACGTCCTGACTTTC.

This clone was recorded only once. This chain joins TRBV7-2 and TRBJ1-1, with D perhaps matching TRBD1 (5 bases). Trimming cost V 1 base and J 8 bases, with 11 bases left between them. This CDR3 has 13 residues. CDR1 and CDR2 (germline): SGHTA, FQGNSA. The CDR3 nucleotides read TGTGCCAGCAGCTTAGAAGGTGCAGGGGAAGCTTTCTTT. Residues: CASSLEGAGEAFF.

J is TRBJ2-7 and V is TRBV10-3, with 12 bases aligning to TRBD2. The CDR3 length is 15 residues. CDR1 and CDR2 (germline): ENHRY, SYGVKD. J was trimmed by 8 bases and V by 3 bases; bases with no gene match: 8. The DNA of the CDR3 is TGTGCCATCAGTGATGGGCTAGCGGGAGGGGAAAAGCAGTACTTC. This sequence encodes CAISDGLAGGEKQYF.

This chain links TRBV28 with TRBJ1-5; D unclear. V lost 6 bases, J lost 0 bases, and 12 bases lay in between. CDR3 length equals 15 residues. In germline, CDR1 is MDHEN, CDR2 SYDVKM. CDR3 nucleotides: TGTGCCAGCAGCCCCTACGGGAATAGCAATCAGCCCCAGCATTTT. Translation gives CASSPYGNSNQPQHF. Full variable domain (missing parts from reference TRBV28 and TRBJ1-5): DVKVTQSSRYLVKRTGEKVFLECVQDMDHENMFWYRQDPGLGLRLIYFSYDVKMKEKGDIPEGYSVSREKKERFSLILESASTNQTSMYLCASSPYGNSNQPQHFGDGTRLSIL.

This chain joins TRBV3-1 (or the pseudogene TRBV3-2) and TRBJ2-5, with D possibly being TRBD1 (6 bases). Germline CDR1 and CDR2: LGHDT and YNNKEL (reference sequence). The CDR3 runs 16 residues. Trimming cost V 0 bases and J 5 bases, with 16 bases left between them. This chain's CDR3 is CASSQDIRGVVETQYF. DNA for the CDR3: TGTGCCAGCAGCCAAGACATCAGGGGAGTGGTGGAGACCCAGTACTTC.

The CDR3 region has the DNA TGTGCCAGCAGCGGATCCATTAGGGGGCGGGAGTACACCGGGGAGCTGTTTTTT. It yields the protein CASSGSIRGREYTGELFF. The chain combines TRBV3-1 (or the pseudogene TRBV3-2) with TRBJ2-2; D possibly uses TRBD1 or TRBD2 (7 bases each). The germline V gene has CDR1 LGHDT and CDR2 YNNKEL (reference sequence). The CDR3 extends over 18 amino acids. Trimming removed 5 bases from V and 3 bases from J, with 22 bases in between.

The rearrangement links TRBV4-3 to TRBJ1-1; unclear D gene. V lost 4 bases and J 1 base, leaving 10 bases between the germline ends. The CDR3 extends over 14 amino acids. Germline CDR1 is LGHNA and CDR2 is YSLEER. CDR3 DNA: TGCGCCAGCAGCCTCGTATCGGGGAACACTGAAGCTTTCTTT. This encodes CASSLVSGNTEAFF.

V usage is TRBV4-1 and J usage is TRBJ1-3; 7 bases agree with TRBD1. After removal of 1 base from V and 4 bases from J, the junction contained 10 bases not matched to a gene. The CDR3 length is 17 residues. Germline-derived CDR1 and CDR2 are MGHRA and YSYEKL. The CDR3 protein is CASSQGLGGGKGNTIYF. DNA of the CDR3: TGCGCCAGCAGCCAAGGGTTGGGAGGGGGCAAAGGAAACACCATATATTTT.

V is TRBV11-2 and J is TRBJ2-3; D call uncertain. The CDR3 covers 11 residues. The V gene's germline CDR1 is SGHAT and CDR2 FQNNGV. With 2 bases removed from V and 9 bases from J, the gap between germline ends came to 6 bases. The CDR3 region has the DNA TGTGCCAGCAGCTTAATGGGGACGCAGTATTTT. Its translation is CASSLMGTQYF.

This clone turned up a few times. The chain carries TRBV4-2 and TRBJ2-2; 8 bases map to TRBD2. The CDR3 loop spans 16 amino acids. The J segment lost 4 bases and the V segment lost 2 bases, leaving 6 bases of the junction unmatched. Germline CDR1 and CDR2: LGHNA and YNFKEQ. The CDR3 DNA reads TGTGCCAGCAGCCAACCGGCGGGGGGCGGCACCGGGGAGCTGTTTTTT. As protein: CASSQPAGGGTGELFF.

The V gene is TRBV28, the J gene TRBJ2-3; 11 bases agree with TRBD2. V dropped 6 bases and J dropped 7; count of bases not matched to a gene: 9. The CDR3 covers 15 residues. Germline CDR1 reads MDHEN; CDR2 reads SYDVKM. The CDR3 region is CASSRRTSGLNTQYF. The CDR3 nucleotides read TGTGCCAGCAGCCGAAGGACTAGCGGGTTAAATACGCAGTATTTT. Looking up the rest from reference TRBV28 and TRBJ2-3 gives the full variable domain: DVKVTQSSRYLVKRTGEKVFLECVQDMDHENMFWYRQDPGLGLRLIYFSYDVKMKEKGDIPEGYSVSREKKERFSLILESASTNQTSMYLCASSRRTSGLNTQYFGPGTRLTVL.